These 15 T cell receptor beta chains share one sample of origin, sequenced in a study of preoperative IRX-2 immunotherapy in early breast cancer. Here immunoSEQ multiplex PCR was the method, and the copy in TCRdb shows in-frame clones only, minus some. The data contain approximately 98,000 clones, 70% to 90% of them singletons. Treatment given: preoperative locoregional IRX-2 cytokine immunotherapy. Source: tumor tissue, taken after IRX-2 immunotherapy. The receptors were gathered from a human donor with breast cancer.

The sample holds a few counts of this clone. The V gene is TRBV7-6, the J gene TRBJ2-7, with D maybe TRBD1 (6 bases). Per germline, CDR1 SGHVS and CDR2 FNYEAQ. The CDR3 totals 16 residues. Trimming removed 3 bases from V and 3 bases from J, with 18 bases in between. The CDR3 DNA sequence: TGTGCCAGCAGCTTCCCCCACAGGGCCGAGGGCTACGAGCAGTACTTC. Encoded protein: CASSFPHRAEGYEQYF.

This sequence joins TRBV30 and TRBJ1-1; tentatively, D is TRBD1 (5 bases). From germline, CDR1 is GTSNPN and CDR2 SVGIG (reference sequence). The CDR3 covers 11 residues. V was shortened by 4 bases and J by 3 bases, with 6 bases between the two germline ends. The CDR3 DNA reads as TGTGCCTGGATGGGACACACTGAAGCTTTCTTT. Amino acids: CAWMGHTEAFF.

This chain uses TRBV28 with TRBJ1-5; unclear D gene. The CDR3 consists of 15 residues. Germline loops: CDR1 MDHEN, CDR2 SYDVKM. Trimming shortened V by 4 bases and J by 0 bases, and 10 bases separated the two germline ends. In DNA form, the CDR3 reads TGTGCCAGCAGTTACGACACGACTAGCAATCAGCCCCAGCATTTT. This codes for CASSYDTTSNQPQHF.

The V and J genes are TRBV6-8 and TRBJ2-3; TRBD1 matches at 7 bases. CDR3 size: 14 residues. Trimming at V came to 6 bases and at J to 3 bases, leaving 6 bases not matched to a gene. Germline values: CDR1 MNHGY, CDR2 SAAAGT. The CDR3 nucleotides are TGTGCCAGCAGCATGACAGGGTTTACAGATACGCAGTATTTT. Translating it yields CASSMTGFTDTQYF.

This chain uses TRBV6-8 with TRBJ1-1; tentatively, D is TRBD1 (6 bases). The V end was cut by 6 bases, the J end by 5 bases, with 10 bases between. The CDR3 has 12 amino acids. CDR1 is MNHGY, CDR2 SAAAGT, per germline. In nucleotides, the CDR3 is TGTGCCAGCAGGAGGGGGGGGACTGAAGCTTTCTTT. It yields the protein CASRRGGTEAFF.

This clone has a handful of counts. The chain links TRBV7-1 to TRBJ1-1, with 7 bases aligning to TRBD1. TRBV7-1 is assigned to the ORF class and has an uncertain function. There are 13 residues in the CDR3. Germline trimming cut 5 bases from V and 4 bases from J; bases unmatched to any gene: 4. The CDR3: CASSPRDSTEAFF. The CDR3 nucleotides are TGTGCCAGCAGCCCCCGGGACAGCACTGAAGCTTTCTTT.

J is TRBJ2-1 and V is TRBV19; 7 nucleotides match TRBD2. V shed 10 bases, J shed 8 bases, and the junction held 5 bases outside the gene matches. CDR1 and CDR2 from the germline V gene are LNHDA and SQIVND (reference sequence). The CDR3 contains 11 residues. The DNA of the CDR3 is TGTGCCACGGCAGCGGGGTATGAGCAGTTCTTC. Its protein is CATAAGYEQFF.

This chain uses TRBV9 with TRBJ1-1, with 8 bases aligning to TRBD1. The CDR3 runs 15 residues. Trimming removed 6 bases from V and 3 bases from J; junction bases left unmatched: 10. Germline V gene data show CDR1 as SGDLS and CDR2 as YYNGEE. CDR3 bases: TGTGCCAGCACTGTAATGACAGGGGCGGACACTGAAGCTTTCTTT. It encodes CASTVMTGADTEAFF.

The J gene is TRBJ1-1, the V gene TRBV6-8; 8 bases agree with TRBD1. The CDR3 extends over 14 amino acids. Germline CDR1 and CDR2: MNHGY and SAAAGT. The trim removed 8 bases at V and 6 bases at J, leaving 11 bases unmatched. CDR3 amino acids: CASRLGQQGAEAFF. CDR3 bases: TGTGCCAGCCGTCTAGGGCAACAGGGGGCTGAAGCTTTCTTT.

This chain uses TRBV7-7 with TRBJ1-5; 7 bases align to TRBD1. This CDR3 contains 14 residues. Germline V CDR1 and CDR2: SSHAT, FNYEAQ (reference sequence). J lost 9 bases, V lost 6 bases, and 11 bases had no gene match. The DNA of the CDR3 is TGTGCCAGCAGTCCTGACAGGGCCATTGGGCCCCAGCATTTT. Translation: CASSPDRAIGPQHF.

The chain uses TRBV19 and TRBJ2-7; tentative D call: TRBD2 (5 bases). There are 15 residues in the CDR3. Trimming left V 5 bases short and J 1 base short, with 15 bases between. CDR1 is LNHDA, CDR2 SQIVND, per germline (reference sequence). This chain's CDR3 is CASSADRRGSYEQYF. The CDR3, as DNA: TGTGCCAGTAGTGCGGACCGCCGCGGGTCCTACGAGCAGTACTTC.

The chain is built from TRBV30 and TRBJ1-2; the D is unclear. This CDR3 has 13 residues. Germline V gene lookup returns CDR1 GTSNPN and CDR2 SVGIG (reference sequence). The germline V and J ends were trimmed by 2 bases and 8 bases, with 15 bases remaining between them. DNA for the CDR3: TGTGCCTGGAGTTTTAACGTAATTTTCGGCTACACCTTC. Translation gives CAWSFNVIFGYTF.

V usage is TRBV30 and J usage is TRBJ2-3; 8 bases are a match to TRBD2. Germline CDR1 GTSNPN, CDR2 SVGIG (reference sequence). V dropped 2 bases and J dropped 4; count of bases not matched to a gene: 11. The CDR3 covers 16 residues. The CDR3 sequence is CAWSFGTSRSADTQYF. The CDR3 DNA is TGTGCCTGGAGTTTCGGGACTAGTCGGTCGGCAGATACGCAGTATTTT.

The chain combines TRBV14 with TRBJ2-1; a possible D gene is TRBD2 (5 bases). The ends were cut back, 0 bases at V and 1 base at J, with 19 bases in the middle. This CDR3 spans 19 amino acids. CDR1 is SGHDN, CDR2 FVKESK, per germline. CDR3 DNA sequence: TGTGCCAGCAGCCAAGAAGTTCCAGCGGAAAGGTCTTCCTACAATGAGCAGTTCTTC. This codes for CASSQEVPAERSSYNEQFF.

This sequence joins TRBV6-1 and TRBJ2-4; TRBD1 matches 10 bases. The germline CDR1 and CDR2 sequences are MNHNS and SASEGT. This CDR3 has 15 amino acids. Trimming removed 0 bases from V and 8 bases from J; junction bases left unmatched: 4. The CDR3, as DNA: TGTGCCAGCAGTGAAGCCTGGACAGGGGGAGACATTCAGTACTTC. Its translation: CASSEAWTGGDIQYF.